This TCR beta chain was retrieved from a study of human T cells and chemical hapten exposure. Across the whole study: Throughout a study of 20 to 25 weeks, patients underwent weekly scalp administration of diphenylcyclopropenone doses.

Indicated time point: patch test 3, about 24 weeks after DPC sensitization. Treatment here: therapeutic diphenylcyclopropenone sensitization with weekly scalp DPC. TCRdb called the RACE reads again in MiXCR, with one record for every CDR3 protein. The top ten hold 2% to 2.5% of the sample, which has 130,000 or so distinct CDR3 sequences, roughly 12% seen once. This CDR3 has 18 residues. CDR1 is MNHEY and CDR2 is SVGEGT in the germline V gene. With 5 bases removed from V and 1 base from J, the gap between germline ends came to 21 bases. The chain uses TRBV6-2 or TRBV6-3 and TRBJ2-1, with D perhaps being TRBD1 or TRBD2 (5 bases each). This clonotype was obtained from a woman aged 50 to 60 with alopecia areata. Some clones in this sample may be carry-over from other donors' samples. Source: whole blood, taken in connection with sensitization to the hapten diphenylcyclopropenone (DPC). The CDR3 region has the DNA TGTGCCAGCAGTCTCCGGGACCCCCAAAGCAGGTCCTACAATGAGCAGTTCTTC. It encodes CASSLRDPQSRSYNEQFF.